This T cell receptor beta chain was sequenced for a study of shared clonotypes between healthy human individuals. V was trimmed by 3 bases and J by 4 bases, leaving 3 bases between them. The CDR3 is 12 amino acids. The V gene's germline CDR1 is SGHAT and CDR2 FQNNGV. The data were produced by immunoSEQ multiplex PCR, yet TCRdb's version contains in-frame clones alone and is incomplete. Counted here are approximately 980,000 clones, around three quarters occurring once; the ten biggest clones make up roughly 1.5%. Findings and limits, study-wide: Naive subsets usually exceeded memory subsets in estimated richness. Sequencing of the sorted subsets was shown by rarefaction to be incomplete despite large depth.

A note on this clone: Its antigen is unidentified.

J is TRBJ1-4 and V is TRBV11-2; D not resolved. The source material was memory CD4+ T cells sorted from blood. Regarding subset: CD45RA-negative fraction. The TCR comes from a man aged 18 to 30 in good health. Written as DNA, the CDR3 is TGTGCCAGCAGCTTTGGTAATGAAAAACTGTTTTTT. This gives the protein CASSFGNEKLFF.